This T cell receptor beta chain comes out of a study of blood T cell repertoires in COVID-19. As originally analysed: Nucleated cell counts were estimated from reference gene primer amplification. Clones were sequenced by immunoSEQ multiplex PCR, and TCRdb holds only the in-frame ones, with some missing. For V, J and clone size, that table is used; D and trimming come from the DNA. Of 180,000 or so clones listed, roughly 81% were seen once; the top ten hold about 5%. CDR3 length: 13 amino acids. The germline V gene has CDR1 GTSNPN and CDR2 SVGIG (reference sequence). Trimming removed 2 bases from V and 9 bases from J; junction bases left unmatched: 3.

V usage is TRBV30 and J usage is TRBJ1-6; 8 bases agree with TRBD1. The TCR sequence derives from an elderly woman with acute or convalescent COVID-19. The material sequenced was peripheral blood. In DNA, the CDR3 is TGTGCCTGGAGTCGGGACAGGACTTCACCCCTCCACTTT. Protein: CAWSRDRTSPLHF.